One sample yielded the 20 T cell receptor beta chains listed below, sequenced in a study of blood T cell repertoires in COVID-19. Using immunoSEQ multiplex PCR, the repertoire was profiled, and TCRdb retains in-frame clones only, with some absent. The sample holds 200,000 or so clones, 75% to 90% seen once. The sequenced material came from peripheral blood. Receptors originate from a man aged 60-69 years who had recovered from COVID-19.

This clone was detected only once. This CDR3 is CATSRDQESEAFF. In nucleotides, the CDR3 is TGTGCCACCAGCAGAGATCAAGAGTCTGAAGCTTTCTTT. The chain is built from TRBV15 and TRBJ1-1; D unresolved. The CDR3 spans 13 residues. Trimming removed 0 bases from V and 6 bases from J, with 8 bases in between. Germline CDR1 reads LNHNV; CDR2 reads YYDKDF (reference sequence).

The chain links TRBV6-2 or TRBV6-3 to TRBJ2-7, with D possibly matching TRBD1 (6 bases). The CDR3 length is 13 residues. V gave up 4 bases and J gave up 7 bases, with 14 bases separating them. Germline V lookup: CDR1 MNHEY, CDR2 SVGEGT. CDR3 DNA sequence: TGTGCCAGCAGTTTACGGACAGTAGGGGAGCAGTACTTC. Protein: CASSLRTVGEQYF.

This chain links TRBV6-5 with TRBJ2-2; TRBD1 agrees at 8 bases. V was pared by 6 bases and J by 3 bases, with 6 bases of the junction left unmatched. CDR1 and CDR2 (germline): MNHEY, SVGAGI. This CDR3 region has 15 residues. This CDR3 reads CASRKDRGYTGELFF. CDR3 nucleotide sequence: TGTGCCAGCAGAAAAGACAGGGGCTACACCGGGGAGCTGTTTTTT.

The chain uses TRBV7-9 and TRBJ2-2, with D possibly matching TRBD2 (6 bases). Germline V gives CDR1 SEHNR, CDR2 FQNEAQ (reference sequence). V was pared by 2 bases and J by 0 bases, with 7 bases between. The CDR3 has 15 residues. The CDR3 coding sequence is TGTGCCAGCAGCTTACGGGGGACGAACACCGGGGAGCTGTTTTTT. This translates into CASSLRGTNTGELFF.

For this clone: This same CDR3 is encoded by further DNA sequences in the sample. This rearrangement joins TRBV6-6 to TRBJ2-7; 8 bases are shared with TRBD1. V shed 6 bases and J 1 base; nucleotides not matched to a gene: 8. Germline V gene lookup returns CDR1 MNHNY and CDR2 SVGAGI (reference sequence). The CDR3 covers 15 residues. Here the CDR3 reads CASSPGTGFSYEQYF. CDR3 sequence (DNA): TGTGCCAGCAGCCCCGGGACAGGCTTTTCCTACGAGCAGTACTTC.

The chain recombines TRBV6-2 or TRBV6-3 with TRBJ2-7, with TRBD2 matching over 14 bases. The CDR3 length is 16 residues. Germline V lookup: CDR1 MNHEY, CDR2 SVGEGT. After removal of 2 bases from V and 3 bases from J, the junction contained 3 bases not matched to a gene. This chain's CDR3 is CASSYAGLAGVYEQYF. In nucleotides, the CDR3 is TGTGCCAGCAGTTACGCGGGACTAGCGGGAGTCTACGAGCAGTACTTC.

The rearrangement joins TRBV11-2 to TRBJ2-1; TRBD2 matches at 10 bases. This CDR3 is built from 17 residues. The V gene end was trimmed by 3 bases and the J gene end by 3 bases; junction bases not matched to a gene: 8. Germline lookup yields CDR1 SGHAT and CDR2 FQNNGV. The CDR3: CASSLGPRTSGYNEQFF. The DNA for the CDR3 is TGTGCCAGCAGCTTGGGTCCCCGGACTAGCGGCTACAATGAGCAGTTCTTC.

V usage is TRBV15 and J usage is TRBJ2-5; 9 bases match TRBD1. The CDR3 length is 16 residues. Germline V CDR1 and CDR2: LNHNV, YYDKDF (reference sequence). V lost 5 bases and J lost 1; bases outside the gene matches: 8. The CDR3 DNA reads TGTGCCACCAGCGTCCATGGGACAGGGAGCCAAGAGACCCAGTACTTC. It yields the protein CATSVHGTGSQETQYF.

The chain recombines TRBV7-3 with TRBJ2-7; no definite D call. CDR1 is SGHTA and CDR2 is FQGTGA in the germline V gene. V was trimmed by 1 base and J by 2 bases, leaving 9 bases between them. This CDR3 spans 14 amino acids. The chain's CDR3 is CASSLIPGPYEQYF. CDR3 nucleotide sequence: TGTGCCAGCAGCTTAATCCCCGGTCCCTACGAGCAGTACTTC.

This chain's CDR3 is CASRGAQATEAFF. The CDR3 DNA sequence: TGTGCCAGCAGGGGGGCGCAAGCCACTGAAGCTTTCTTT. The chain recombines TRBV6-1 with TRBJ1-1; D is possibly TRBD1 (6 bases). With 6 bases removed from V and 4 bases from J, the gap between germline ends came to 12 bases. The CDR3 sequence is 13 residues long. Per the germline V gene, CDR1 is MNHNS and CDR2 is SASEGT.

The chain carries TRBV5-6 and TRBJ2-1; the match to TRBD1 covers 10 bases. This CDR3 contains 13 residues. V lost 4 bases to trimming and J lost 12 bases; unmatched junction nucleotides: 7. Per germline, CDR1 SGHDT and CDR2 YYEEEE. The CDR3 sequence: CASSAGTGVWQFF. CDR3 nucleotide sequence: TGTGCCAGCAGCGCCGGGACAGGGGTTTGGCAGTTCTTC.

This CDR3 reads CASSLSGLGGTETQYF. CDR3 sequence (DNA): TGCGCCAGCAGCTTATCGGGACTAGGTGGGACAGAGACCCAGTACTTC. The gene calls are TRBV5-1 and TRBJ2-5, with TRBD2 matching over 8 bases. The CDR3 loop spans 16 amino acids. CDR1 SGHRS and CDR2 YFSETQ come from the germline V gene. The junction had 10 bases not matched to a gene; V was cut back by 2 bases and J by 4 bases.

The chain combines TRBV18 with TRBJ1-6; TRBD1 matches 9 bases. The CDR3 has 18 amino acids. Germline V gene data show CDR1 as KGHSH and CDR2 as LQKENI. V shed 3 bases, J shed 1 base, and the junction held 7 bases outside the gene matches. CDR3 DNA: TGTGCCAGCTCACCGCAGACAGGGGGTTCGTCCTATAATTCACCCCTCCACTTT. Translating it yields CASSPQTGGSSYNSPLHF. Using reference TRBV18 and TRBJ1-6 for the parts outside the CDR3, the full variable domain is NAGVMQNPRHLVRRRGQEARLRCSPMKGHSHVYWYRQLPEEGLKFMVYLQKENIIDESGMPKERFSAEFPKEGPSILRIQQVVRGDSAAYFCASSPQTGGSSYNSPLHFGNGTRLTVT.

V gene TRBV10-3 combines with J gene TRBJ1-4; a possible D gene is TRBD1 (6 bases). CDR1 and CDR2 (germline): ENHRY, SYGVKD. Trimming took 8 bases from V and 7 from J, leaving 14 bases between them. The CDR3 spans 13 residues. The CDR3 protein is CAIGDGGREKLFF. Here the CDR3 DNA reads TGTGCCATCGGGGACGGGGGGCGTGAAAAACTGTTTTTT.

The chain combines TRBV3-1 (or the pseudogene TRBV3-2) with TRBJ1-2, with 7 bases matching TRBD1. The junction had 9 bases not matched to a gene; V was cut back by 1 base and J by 4 bases. This CDR3 spans 16 amino acids. Germline loops: CDR1 LGHDT, CDR2 YNNKEL (reference sequence). CDR3 region: CASSQAPVWDSYGYTF. CDR3 DNA sequence: TGTGCCAGCAGCCAAGCTCCTGTCTGGGACAGCTATGGCTACACCTTC.

The CDR3 DNA reads TGCGCCAGCAGCCCGGGTAGTGGAGGGGTCTCCTATAATTCACCCCTCCACTTT. Amino acid sequence: CASSPGSGGVSYNSPLHF. V usage is TRBV5-1 and J usage is TRBJ1-6, with TRBD1 as a possible D gene (5 bases). The CDR3 spans 18 residues. Germline-derived CDR1 and CDR2 are SGHRS and YFSETQ. V dropped 4 bases and J dropped 0 bases, with 17 bases sitting between them. The whole variable domain, remainder taken from reference TRBV5-1 and TRBJ1-6, is KAGVTQTPRYLIKTRGQQVTLSCSPISGHRSVSWYQQTPGQGLQFLFEYFSETQRNKGNFPGRFSGRQFSNSRSEMNVSTLELGDSALYLCASSPGSGGVSYNSPLHFGNGTRLTVT.

The rearrangement links TRBV10-3 to TRBJ2-6; D is perhaps TRBD2 (6 bases). This CDR3 region has 14 residues. Germline V gene data show CDR1 as ENHRY and CDR2 as SYGVKD. Trimming shortened V by 6 bases and J by 6 bases, and 12 bases separated the two germline ends. The CDR3 here is CAISGTAAANVLTF. CDR3 nucleotides: TGTGCCATCAGCGGGACTGCAGCGGCCAACGTCCTGACTTTC.

The CDR3: CASSLVGRGAGTEAFF. CDR3 in DNA: TGTGCCAGCAGCTTGGTGGGTCGGGGGGCCGGAACTGAAGCTTTCTTT. The chain couples TRBV5-6 to TRBJ1-1; perhaps TRBD1 as D (6 bases). The CDR3 has 16 amino acids. Germline V lookup: CDR1 SGHDT, CDR2 YYEEEE. V dropped 0 bases and J dropped 5 bases, with 17 bases sitting between them.

J is TRBJ2-3 and V is TRBV6-6, with 8 bases that match TRBD2. This CDR3 has 16 amino acids. V gave up 2 bases and J gave up 5 bases; unmatched junction bases: 9. CDR1 and CDR2 from the germline V gene are MNHNY and SVGAGI (reference sequence). The CDR3 spells CASSYLAGGPLDTQYF. The CDR3 DNA follows: TGTGCCAGCAGTTACCTTGCGGGAGGCCCCTTAGATACGCAGTATTTT.

The rearrangement uses TRBV10-3 and TRBJ1-5; D is unclear. The CDR3 spans 14 residues. Germline lookup yields CDR1 ENHRY and CDR2 SYGVKD. V dropped 4 bases and J dropped 4 bases, with 11 bases sitting between them. The CDR3 DNA sequence: TGTGCCATCAGTGGCGGTCAAAAAAATCAGCCCCAGCATTTT. Protein product: CAISGGQKNQPQHF.